Here is one T cell receptor beta chain with its context. This receptor's antigen is unknown. The sample holds no much larger clone one base away, and base qualities are not on file. Collaborating institutions collected whole blood in K2EDTA tubes following their own protocols. For TCRbeta analysis, collaborators shipped samples in one of three forms: frozen whole blood, isolated PBMCs, or DNA extracted from either of those sample types. This record comes from a study of blood T cell repertoires in COVID-19 (dated by TCRdb to 2020 to 2021). Concerning the study at large: Samples from collaborators originated in the United States, Italy and Spain and spanned both the acute and convalescent phases of COVID-19. The material from the prospective study consisted of cDNA or gDNA derived from T cells, B-cell-depleted T cells, or PBMCs. Deeply sampled blood TCRbeta repertoires from subjects exposed to, actively infected with, or recovered from COVID-19 were included in the dataset. The repertoires were made available in a free public database intended to serve as a resource for research on the immune response to SARS-CoV-2. Samples came from the ongoing ImmuneRACE study (first 160 participants) plus 1,254 subjects from 6 global collaborators. Sample metadata almost always included a de-identified subject ID, COVID-19 status, age in years and sex. HLA class I and class II types, where available, came from metadata supplied by the sample provider rather than from assay-based typing. Study-wide findings and limitations: How much clinical and demographic metadata was included differed by source and by participant, and the metadata was provided uncurated.

Its CDR3 holds 14 amino acids, cysteine through phenylalanine. Just CDR3 DNA is preserved here, 42 bases in frame from base 1. The V end loses 3 bases and the J end loses 3 bases, and a stretch of 8 bases separates them. Looking up the germline V gene yields CDR1 LGHNA and CDR2 YNFKEQ. TCRbeta CDR3 regions were amplified from genomic DNA using the immunoSEQ Assay, a bias-controlled multiplex PCR. The paper's data handling went like this. Within the assay, amplification of reference gene primers was used to estimate how many nucleated cells each sample contained. To quantify the absolute abundance of each unique TCRbeta CDR3 rearrangement, sequence reads were collapsed and filtered. Productive Simpson clonality was computed per sample as the square root of Simpson's diversity index over productive rearrangements. Imported from immuneACCESS, the table was reduced by TCRdb to in-frame sequences with V and J called. These copies leave out some clones; in studies compared against another copy, an unresolved V gene accounts for under half, and the cause of the remainder is not known. V and J calls plus clone size are reproduced from that table; the DNA served to infer D and trimming. The table for this sample lists tens of thousands of clones; roughly three quarters of them were counted only once. Under 35% of the sample goes to the ten largest clones.

The chain uses TRBV4-2 and TRBJ2-2, with the D gene uncertain. The TCR originated in a human donor in a cohort sampled during active COVID-19. Sequenced sample: peripheral blood. The nucleotide sequence reads as follows: TGTGCCAGCAGCCACACCGGGTACACCGGGGAGCTGTTTTTT. It is translated as CASSHTGYTGELFF.